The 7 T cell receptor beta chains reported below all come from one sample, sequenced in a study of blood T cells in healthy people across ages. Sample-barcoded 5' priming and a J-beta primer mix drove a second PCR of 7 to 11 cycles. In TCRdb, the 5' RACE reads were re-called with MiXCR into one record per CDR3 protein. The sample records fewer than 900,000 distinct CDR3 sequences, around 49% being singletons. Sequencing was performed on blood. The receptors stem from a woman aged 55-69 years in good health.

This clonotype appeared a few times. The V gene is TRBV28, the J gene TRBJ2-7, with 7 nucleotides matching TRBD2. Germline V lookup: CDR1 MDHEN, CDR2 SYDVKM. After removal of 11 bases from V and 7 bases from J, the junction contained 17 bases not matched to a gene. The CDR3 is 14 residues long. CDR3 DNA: TGTGCCTCCGAGGGGAGGGACCGGTACACGGAGCAGTACTTC. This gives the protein CASEGRDRYTEQYF.

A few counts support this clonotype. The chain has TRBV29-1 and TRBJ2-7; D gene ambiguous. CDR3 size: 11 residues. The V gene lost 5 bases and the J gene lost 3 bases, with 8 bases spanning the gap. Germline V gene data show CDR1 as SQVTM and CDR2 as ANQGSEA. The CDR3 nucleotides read TGCAGCGTTACCACCGACTACGAGCAGTACTTC. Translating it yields CSVTTDYEQYF.

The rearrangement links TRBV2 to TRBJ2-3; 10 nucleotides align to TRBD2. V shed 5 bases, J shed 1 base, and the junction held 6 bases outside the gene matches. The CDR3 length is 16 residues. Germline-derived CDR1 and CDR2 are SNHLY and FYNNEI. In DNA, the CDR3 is TGTGCCAGCAGTTCGGGACTAGCGCCCGGCACAGATACGCAGTATTTT. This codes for CASSSGLAPGTDTQYF.

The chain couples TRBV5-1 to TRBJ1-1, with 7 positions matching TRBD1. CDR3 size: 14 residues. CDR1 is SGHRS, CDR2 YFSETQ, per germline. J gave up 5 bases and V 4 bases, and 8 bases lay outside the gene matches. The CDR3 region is CASSPGQVWTEAFF. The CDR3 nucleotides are TGCGCCAGCAGCCCCGGACAGGTTTGGACTGAAGCTTTCTTT.

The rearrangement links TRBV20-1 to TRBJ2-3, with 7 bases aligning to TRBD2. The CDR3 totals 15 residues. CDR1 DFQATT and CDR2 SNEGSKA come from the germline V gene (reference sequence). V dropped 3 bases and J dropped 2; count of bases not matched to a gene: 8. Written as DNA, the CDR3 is TGCAGTGCTAGTTGGGCTAGCGGAAACACAGATACGCAGTATTTT. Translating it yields CSASWASGNTDTQYF.

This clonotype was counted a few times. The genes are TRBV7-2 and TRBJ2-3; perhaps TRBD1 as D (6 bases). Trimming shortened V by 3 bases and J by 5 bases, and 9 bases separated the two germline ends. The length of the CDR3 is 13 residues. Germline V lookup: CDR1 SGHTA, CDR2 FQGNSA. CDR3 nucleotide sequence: TGTGCCAGCAGCTTGGGACATGGAGATACGCAGTATTTT. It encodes CASSLGHGDTQYF.

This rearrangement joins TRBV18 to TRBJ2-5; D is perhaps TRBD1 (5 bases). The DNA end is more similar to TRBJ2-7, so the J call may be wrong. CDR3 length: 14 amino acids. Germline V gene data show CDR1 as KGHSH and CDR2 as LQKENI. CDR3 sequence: CASSPIARAYEQYF. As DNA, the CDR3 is TGTGCCAGCTCACCAATTGCCAGGGCATACGAGCAGTACTTC.